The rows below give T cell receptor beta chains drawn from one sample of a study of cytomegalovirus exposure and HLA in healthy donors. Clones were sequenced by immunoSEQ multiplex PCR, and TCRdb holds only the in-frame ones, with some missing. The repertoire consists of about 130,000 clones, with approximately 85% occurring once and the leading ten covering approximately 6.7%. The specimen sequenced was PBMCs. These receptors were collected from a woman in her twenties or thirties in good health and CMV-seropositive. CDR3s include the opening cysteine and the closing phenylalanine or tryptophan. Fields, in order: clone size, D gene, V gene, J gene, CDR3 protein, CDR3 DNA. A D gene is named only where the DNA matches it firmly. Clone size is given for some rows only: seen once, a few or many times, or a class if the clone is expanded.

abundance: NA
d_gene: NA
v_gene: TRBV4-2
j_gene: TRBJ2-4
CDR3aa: CASSQGYSSASGNIQYF
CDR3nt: TGTGCCAGCAGCCAAGGATACTCTAGCGCCTCGGGGAACATTCAGTACTTC

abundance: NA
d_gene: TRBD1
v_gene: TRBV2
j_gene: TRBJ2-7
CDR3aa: CASSVNRGYEQYF
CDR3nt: TGTGCCAGCAGTGTCAACAGGGGCTACGAGCAGTACTTC

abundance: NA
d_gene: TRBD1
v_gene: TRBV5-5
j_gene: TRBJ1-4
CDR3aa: CASSSTGEEEKLFF
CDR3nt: TGTGCCAGCAGCTCGACAGGGGAGGAGGAAAAACTGTTTTTT

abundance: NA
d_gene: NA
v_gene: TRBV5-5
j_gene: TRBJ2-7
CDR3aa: CASSLGAVSYEQYF
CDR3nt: TGTGCCAGCAGCTTGGGGGCAGTTTCCTACGAGCAGTACTTC

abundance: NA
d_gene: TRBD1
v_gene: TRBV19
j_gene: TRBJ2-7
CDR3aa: CASSTSHGTGNSYEQYF
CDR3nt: TGTGCCAGTAGTACCTCCCACGGGACAGGGAATTCCTACGAGCAGTACTTC

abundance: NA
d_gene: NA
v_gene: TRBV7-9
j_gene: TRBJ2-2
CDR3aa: CASSLEGIGELFF
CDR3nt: TGTGCCAGCAGCTTAGAGGGGATCGGGGAGCTGTTTTTT

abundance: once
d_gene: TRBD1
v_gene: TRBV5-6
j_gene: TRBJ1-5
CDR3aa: CASSSDRENQPQHF
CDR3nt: TGTGCCAGCAGTTCGGACAGGGAGAATCAGCCCCAGCATTTT

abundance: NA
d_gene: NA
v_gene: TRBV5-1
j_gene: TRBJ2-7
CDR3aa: CASSLGERAAEQYF
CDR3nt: TGCGCCAGCAGCTTGGGGGAGCGGGCGGCCGAGCAGTACTTC

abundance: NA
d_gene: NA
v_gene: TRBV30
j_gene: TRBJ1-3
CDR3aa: CAWSVQGRGVSGNTIYF
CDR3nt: TGTGCCTGGAGTGTACAAGGCAGGGGCGTCTCTGGAAACACCATATATTTT

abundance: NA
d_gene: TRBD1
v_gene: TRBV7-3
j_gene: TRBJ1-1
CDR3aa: CASSLWDRVTEAFF
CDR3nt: TGTGCCAGCAGCTTATGGGACAGGGTAACTGAAGCTTTCTTT

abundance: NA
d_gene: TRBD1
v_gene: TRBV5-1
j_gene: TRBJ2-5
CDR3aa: CASSQQGGETQYF
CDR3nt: TGCGCCAGCAGCCAACAGGGGGGAGAGACCCAGTACTTC

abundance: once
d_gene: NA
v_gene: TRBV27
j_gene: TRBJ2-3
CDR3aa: CASSLLGAPYTDTQYF
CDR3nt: TGTGCCAGCAGTCTCCTCGGTGCCCCCTACACAGATACGCAGTATTTT

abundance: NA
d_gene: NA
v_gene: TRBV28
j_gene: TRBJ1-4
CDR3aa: CASSYYRAREGEKLFF
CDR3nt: TGTGCCAGCAGTTACTACAGGGCGAGGGAGGGTGAAAAACTGTTTTTT

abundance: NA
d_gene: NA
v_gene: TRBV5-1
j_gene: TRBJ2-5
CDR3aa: CASSSFGETQYF
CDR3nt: TGCGCCAGCAGCTCCTTCGGAGAGACCCAGTACTTC

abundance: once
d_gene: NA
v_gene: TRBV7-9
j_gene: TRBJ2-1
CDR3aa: CASSLGSRALYNEQFF
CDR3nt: TGTGCCAGCAGCTTAGGTAGCAGGGCCCTATACAATGAGCAGTTCTTC

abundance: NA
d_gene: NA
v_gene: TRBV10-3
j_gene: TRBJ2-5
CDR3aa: CAISEFREETQYF
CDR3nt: TGTGCCATCAGTGAGTTCCGAGAAGAGACCCAGTACTTC

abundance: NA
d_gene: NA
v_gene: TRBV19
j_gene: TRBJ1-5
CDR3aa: CASSIGKGGNQPQHF
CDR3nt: TGTGCCAGTAGTATTGGGAAAGGGGGCAATCAGCCCCAGCATTTT

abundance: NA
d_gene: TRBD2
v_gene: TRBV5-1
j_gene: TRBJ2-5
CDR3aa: CASSLGVASGEETQYF
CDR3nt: TGCGCCAGCAGCTTGGGAGTGGCTAGCGGGGAAGAGACCCAGTACTTC

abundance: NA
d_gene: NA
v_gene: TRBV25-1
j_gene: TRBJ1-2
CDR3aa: CASSDTVGGGYTF
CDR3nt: TGTGCCAGCAGTGATACAGTGGGGGGAGGCTACACCTTC

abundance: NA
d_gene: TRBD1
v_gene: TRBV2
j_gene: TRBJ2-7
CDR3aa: CASTLSRTGGYEQYF
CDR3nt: TGTGCCAGCACTCTATCCAGGACAGGAGGCTACGAGCAGTACTTC

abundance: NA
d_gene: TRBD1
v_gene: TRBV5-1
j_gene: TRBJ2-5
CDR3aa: CASSLSGTGSQETQYF
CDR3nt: TGCGCCAGCAGCTTGTCCGGGACAGGGTCCCAAGAGACCCAGTACTTC

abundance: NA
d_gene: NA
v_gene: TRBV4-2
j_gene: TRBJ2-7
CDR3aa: CASSPSPERASWLEQYF
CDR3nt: TGTGCCAGCAGCCCCTCACCCGAGCGGGCTAGCTGGCTCGAGCAGTACTTC

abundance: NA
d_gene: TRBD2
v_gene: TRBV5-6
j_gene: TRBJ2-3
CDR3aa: CASSTSLAGDLTDTQYF
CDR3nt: TGTGCCAGCAGCACCTCTCTAGCGGGGGACCTCACAGATACGCAGTATTTT

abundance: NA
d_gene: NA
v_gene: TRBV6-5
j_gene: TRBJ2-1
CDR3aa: CASRPSGEKEQFF
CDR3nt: TGTGCCAGCAGGCCCTCAGGGGAGAAGGAGCAGTTCTTC

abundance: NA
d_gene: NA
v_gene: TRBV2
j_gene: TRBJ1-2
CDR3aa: CASSLTQGNYGYTF
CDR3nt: TGTGCCAGCAGCCTTACCCAGGGAAACTATGGCTACACCTTC

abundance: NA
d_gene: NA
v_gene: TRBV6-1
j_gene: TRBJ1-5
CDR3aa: CASSEAWGRGSNQPQHF
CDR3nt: TGTGCCAGCAGTGAAGCGTGGGGAAGGGGCAGCAATCAGCCCCAGCATTTT

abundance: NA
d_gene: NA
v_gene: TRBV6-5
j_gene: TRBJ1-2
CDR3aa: CASSYYGPRGYYGYTF
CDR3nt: TGTGCCAGCAGTTATTACGGACCCCGGGGGTACTATGGCTACACCTTC

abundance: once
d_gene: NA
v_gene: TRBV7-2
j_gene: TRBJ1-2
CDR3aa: CASSSQSNYGYTF
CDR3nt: TGTGCCAGCAGCTCACAGAGTAACTATGGCTACACCTTC

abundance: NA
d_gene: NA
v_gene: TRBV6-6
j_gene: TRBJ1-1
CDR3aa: CASSYSRGNTEAFF
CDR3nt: TGTGCCAGCAGTTACTCTCGGGGGAACACTGAAGCTTTCTTT

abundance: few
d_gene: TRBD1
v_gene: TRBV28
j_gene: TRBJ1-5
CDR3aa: CASSPKGASNQPQHF
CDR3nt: TGTGCCAGCAGTCCCAAGGGGGCGTCCAATCAGCCCCAGCATTTT

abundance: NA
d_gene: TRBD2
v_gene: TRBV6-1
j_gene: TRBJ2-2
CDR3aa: CASSDLSGRGTGELFF
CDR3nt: TGTGCCAGCAGTGACCTTAGCGGGAGGGGCACCGGGGAGCTGTTTTTT

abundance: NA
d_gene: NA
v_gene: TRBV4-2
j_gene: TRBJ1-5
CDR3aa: CASSQASTGYNQPQHF
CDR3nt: TGTGCCAGCAGCCAAGCTAGCACAGGGTACAATCAGCCCCAGCATTTT

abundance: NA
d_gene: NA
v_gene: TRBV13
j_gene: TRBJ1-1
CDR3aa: CASSFGRGGRAEAFF
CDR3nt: TGTGCCAGCAGCTTTGGGAGGGGGGGAAGGGCTGAAGCTTTCTTT

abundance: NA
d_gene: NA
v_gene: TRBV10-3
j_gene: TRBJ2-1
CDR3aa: CAISESGGNEQFF
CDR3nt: TGTGCCATCAGTGAGTCCGGAGGGAATGAGCAGTTCTTC

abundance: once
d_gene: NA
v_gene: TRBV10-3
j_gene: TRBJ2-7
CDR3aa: CAISAVSNYEQYF
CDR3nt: TGTGCCATCAGTGCAGTTTCGAACTACGAGCAGTACTTC

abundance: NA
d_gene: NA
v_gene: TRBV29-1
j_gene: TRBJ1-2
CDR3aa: CSVDRIGTNYGYTF
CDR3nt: TGCAGCGTGGATCGAATTGGGACAAACTATGGCTACACCTTC

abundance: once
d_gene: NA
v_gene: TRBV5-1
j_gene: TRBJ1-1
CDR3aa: CASSLEFGPNTEAFF
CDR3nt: TGCGCCAGCAGCTTGGAGTTCGGTCCTAACACTGAAGCTTTCTTT

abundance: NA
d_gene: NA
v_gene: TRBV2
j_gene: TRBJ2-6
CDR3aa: CASSSLFSGANVLTF
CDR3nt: TGTGCCAGCAGTTCCTTGTTCTCTGGGGCCAACGTCCTGACTTTC

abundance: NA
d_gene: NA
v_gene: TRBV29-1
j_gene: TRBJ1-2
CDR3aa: CSGGGLNYGYTF
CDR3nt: TGCAGCGGGGGGGGGTTAAACTATGGCTACACCTTC

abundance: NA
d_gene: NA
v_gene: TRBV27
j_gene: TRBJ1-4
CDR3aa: CASSLMLPGTNEKLFF
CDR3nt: TGTGCCAGCAGTTTAATGCTACCCGGGACTAATGAAAAACTGTTTTTT

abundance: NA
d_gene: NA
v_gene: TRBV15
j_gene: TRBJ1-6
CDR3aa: CATTPEGDIANSPLHF
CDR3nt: TGTGCCACCACCCCCGAGGGGGACATCGCTAATTCACCCCTCCACTTT

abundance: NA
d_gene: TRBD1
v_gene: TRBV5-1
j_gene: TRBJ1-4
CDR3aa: CASSSGQILEKLFF
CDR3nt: TGCGCCAGCAGCTCGGGACAGATACTTGAAAAACTGTTTTTT

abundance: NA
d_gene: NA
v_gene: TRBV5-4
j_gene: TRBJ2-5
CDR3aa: CASSLAGETQYF
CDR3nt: TGTGCCAGCAGCTTGGCCGGGGAGACCCAGTACTTC

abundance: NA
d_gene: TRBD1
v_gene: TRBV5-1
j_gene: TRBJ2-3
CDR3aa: CASSPGTGGVADTQYF
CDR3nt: TGCGCCAGCAGCCCCGGGACAGGGGGGGTCGCAGATACGCAGTATTTT

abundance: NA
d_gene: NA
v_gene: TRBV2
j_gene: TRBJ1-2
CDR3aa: CASRAQGGYTF
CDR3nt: TGTGCCAGCAGAGCCCAGGGTGGCTACACCTTC